These 11 T cell receptor beta chains were sequenced from one sample in a study of OX40 agonist ivuxolimab in advanced cancers. The method was immunoSEQ multiplex PCR; TCRdb's version includes in-frame clones alone and lacks a portion of them. The table has 55,000 to 75,000 clones, about nine tenths seen once. Material: CD4+ or CD8+ T cells sorted from blood, obtained in a trial of the OX40 agonist ivuxolimab. These TCRs come from an adult with an advanced solid tumor such as melanoma, head and neck, liver or kidney cancer.

The table lists this clone with a few counts. The chain is built from TRBV7-9 and TRBJ1-1, with unresolved D. In germline, CDR1 is SEHNR, CDR2 FQNEAQ (reference sequence). The CDR3 has 12 amino acids. Trimming stripped 5 bases from V and 3 bases from J, with 7 bases between. The CDR3 spells CASSLTDTEAFF. The CDR3 DNA reads as TGTGCCAGCAGCCTAACGGACACTGAAGCTTTCTTT.

The rearrangement joins TRBV2 to TRBJ1-5, with D hard to call. This CDR3 is 13 amino acids long. Deletions cut 7 bases from V and 6 bases from J, with 13 bases between. Looked up from germline, CDR1 is SNHLY and CDR2 is FYNNEI. The CDR3 DNA is TGTGCCAGCATCAGAGATCCGGCTCAGCCCCAGCATTTT. It codes for CASIRDPAQPQHF.

This chain uses TRBV10-2 with TRBJ2-7; the D is unclear. CDR3 length: 13 amino acids. With 1 base removed from V and 7 bases from J, the gap between germline ends came to 11 bases. In germline, CDR1 is WSHSY, CDR2 SAAADI. CDR3 DNA: TGCGCCAGCAGTGAGTGGCAGGCTCGGGAGCAGTACTTC. This encodes CASSEWQAREQYF.

The CDR3 loop reads CASRLLAVGADTQYF. The CDR3 coding sequence is TGTGCCAGCAGATTACTAGCGGTGGGTGCAGATACGCAGTATTTT. The chain carries TRBV11-2 and TRBJ2-3, with TRBD2 matching over 8 bases. This CDR3 spans 15 amino acids. Germline V lookup: CDR1 SGHAT, CDR2 FQNNGV. Trimming removed 6 bases from V and 4 bases from J; junction bases left unmatched: 9.

V is TRBV2 and J is TRBJ1-5; tentatively, D is TRBD1 (5 bases). CDR1 and CDR2 (germline): SNHLY, FYNNEI. The CDR3 is made up of 14 amino acids. Trimming stripped 1 base from V and 6 bases from J, with 10 bases between. The CDR3: CASSEGQGGQPQHF. DNA of the CDR3: TGTGCCAGCAGTGAAGGGCAGGGCGGTCAGCCCCAGCATTTT.

This clone was detected only once. V is TRBV28 and J is TRBJ1-2, with D perhaps TRBD1 (5 bases). Germline CDR1 is MDHEN and CDR2 is SYDVKM. The CDR3 has 15 amino acids. V was trimmed by 6 bases and J by 0 bases, leaving 14 bases between them. CDR3 in amino acids: CASRPDSTSNYGYTF. The DNA for the CDR3 is TGTGCCAGCAGGCCCGACAGCACCTCTAACTATGGCTACACCTTC.

Comment on this clone: Mismatch with germline at one junction end may stem from a read error. The rearrangement joins TRBV7-7 to TRBJ2-5; 10 bases align to TRBD1. From germline, CDR1 is SSHAT and CDR2 FNYEAQ (reference sequence). The CDR3 is 15 residues long. The CDR3 protein is CASSRDRGLGETQYF. CDR3 bases: TGTGCTAGCAGCCGTGACAGGGGGCTCGGAGAGACCCAGTACTTC.

The J gene is TRBJ2-3, the V gene TRBV9, with a possible D match to TRBD2 (5 bases). Germline V CDR1 and CDR2: SGDLS, YYNGEE. The V and J ends lost 6 bases and 2 bases respectively, with 16 bases between them. The CDR3 totals 15 residues. The CDR3 coding sequence is TGTGCCAGCAATACACAAGGACTTTTCACAGATACGCAGTATTTT. Residues: CASNTQGLFTDTQYF.

The chain is built from TRBV4-2 and TRBJ2-3; 11 bases line up with TRBD2. The CDR3 has 16 residues. The V gene's germline CDR1 is LGHNA and CDR2 YNFKEQ. J lost 0 bases, V lost 5 bases, and 4 bases had no gene match. The CDR3 region has the DNA TGTGCCAGCAGCAAGACTAGCGGGATCAGCACAGATACGCAGTATTTT. This translates into CASSKTSGISTDTQYF.

This rearrangement joins TRBV6-5 to TRBJ2-7, with 7 bases fitting TRBD1. The CDR3 extends over 14 amino acids. V lost 5 bases to trimming and J lost 4 bases; unmatched junction nucleotides: 8. Germline lookup yields CDR1 MNHEY and CDR2 SVGAGI. CDR3 sequence: CASSPYRGKYEQYF. DNA for the CDR3: TGTGCCAGCAGTCCCTACAGGGGAAAGTACGAGCAGTACTTC.

The chain is built from TRBV7-8 and TRBJ2-1, with 11 bases matching TRBD2. V shed 1 base, J shed 9 bases, and the junction held 5 bases outside the gene matches. Germline V CDR1 and CDR2: SGHVS, FQNEAQ. This CDR3 comprises 15 residues. CDR3 nucleotides: TGTGCCAGCAGCTTAGAACAGCTAGCGGGAGGTGAGCAGTTCTTC. Translating gives CASSLEQLAGGEQFF.